This T cell receptor (beta chain) was sequenced for a study of CD8 T cells in ankylosing spondylitis. The CDR3 runs to 16 residues. The germline V and J ends were trimmed by 1 base and 5 bases, with 15 bases remaining between them. Germline lookup yields CDR1 SGHRS and CDR2 YFSETQ. Study-level results: Researchers reportedly found disease-linked clones significantly enriched in matched ankylosing spondylitis synovial fluid.

This clonotype occurred a few times. The antigen remains unidentified. Scientists made TCR beta libraries using quantitative 5'-RACE with molecular barcodes. Each CDR3 protein is one row after TCRdb ran MiXCR on the 5' RACE reads. The table has 350,000 or so distinct CDR3 sequences, 14% to 15% seen once. The chain combines TRBV5-1 with TRBJ2-2; D possibly matches TRBD1 or TRBD2 (5 bases each). The sequence was collected from a male donor with ankylosing spondylitis or in good health (not recorded which). The sequencing sample was made of blood, either unsorted or a sorted T cell fraction (not recorded which). The CDR3 nucleotides read TGCGCCAGCAGCTTGCTCGCAGGGTCGGGGACCGGGGAGCTGTTTTTT. This sequence encodes CASSLLAGSGTGELFF.